The clone carrying this T cell receptor (beta chain) occurred a few times. Its antigen is currently unknown. The data were obtained in a study of a mutant IDH1 vaccine in newly diagnosed glioma. Study-level background: Therapy received beforehand was radiotherapy, temozolomide, or both, with most patients given both. Visit V12 was scheduled at week 35 and visit V13 at week 47.

Germline CDR1 is GTSNPN and CDR2 is SVGIG (reference sequence). Trimming removed 7 bases from V and 5 bases from J, with 17 bases in between. This CDR3 comprises 13 residues. Profiling relied on immunoSEQ multiplex PCR, and the TCRdb table lists in-frame clones only, not all of them. Among 69,000 or so clones listed, approximately 86% were seen once. As for time point: week 35, safety follow-up. With topical imiquimod, each dose of the vaccine consisted of 300 ug of mutant IDH1 20-mer peptide. General study findings and limits: Pseudoprogression apparently tracked independently of changes in top peripheral T cell clonotypes.

The chain links TRBV30 to TRBJ1-1; no clear D gene. The source material was PBMCs, sampled from a glioma patient whose treatment included an IDH1 peptide vaccine. The clonotype was recovered from a man aged 30 to 39 with glioma. In DNA form, the CDR3 reads TGTGCCTCTACGCTAAAGGCGGGAACTGAAGCTTTCTTT. This codes for CASTLKAGTEAFF.